The clone carrying this TCR beta chain was counted a few times. These data are taken from a study of metastatic and nonmetastatic thyroid tumors. Across the study: Repertoires of blood and of tissue (tumor or nodule) from malignant and benign thyroid patients were compared.

Through MiXCR, TCRdb re-clonotyped the PCR reads. Of 21,000 or so clones listed, around 19% were seen once; the top ten hold roughly 21%. Ahead of thyroid surgery, no patient had received treatment of any kind. CDR3 size: 15 residues. Germline assignment: CDR1 DFQATT and CDR2 SNEGSKA (reference sequence). Trimming removed 0 bases at V and 6 bases at J, with 15 bases between. This chain links TRBV20-1 with TRBJ2-1; D may be TRBD2 (5 bases). Sequencing input: blood. The TCR comes from a male donor with papillary thyroid cancer or a benign thyroid nodule (not recorded which). Some clones in this sample may be carry-over from other donors' samples. The CDR3 DNA is TGCAGTGCTAGAGACCTCAGCTTGAGGGTCAATGAGCAGTTCTTC. Amino acid sequence: CSARDLSLRVNEQFF.